These 2 T cell receptor beta chains originate from one sample sequenced in a study of early T cells in non-severe SARS-CoV-2 infection. TCRdb reprocessed the 5' RACE reads via MiXCR and lists one record per CDR3 protein. The repertoire holds about 67,000 distinct CDR3 sequences, with 11% as singletons. Sequencing used whole blood. All receptors derive from an adult who was a healthcare worker with PCR-confirmed SARS-CoV-2 infection or an uninfected control (not recorded which).

This clonotype was seen a few times. The chain combines TRBV6-1 with TRBJ1-1; perhaps TRBD1 as D (5 bases). V was trimmed by 4 bases and J by 7 bases, leaving 19 bases between them. The germline CDR1 and CDR2 sequences are MNHNS and SASEGT. The CDR3 length is 15 residues. CDR3 protein: CASSVGPRANGEAFF. CDR3 bases: TGTGCCAGCAGTGTGGGGCCCAGGGCGAACGGTGAAGCTTTCTTT.

This clonotype has ten or more counts. This sequence joins TRBV5-8 and TRBJ2-3; D not resolved. Between the trimmed V and J ends, which lost 7 bases and 2 bases, there was a span of 8 bases. Germline V gene lookup returns CDR1 SGHTS and CDR2 YDEGEE. This CDR3 spans 12 amino acids. CDR3 residues: CASAAPTDTQYF. The CDR3 coding sequence is TGTGCCAGCGCCGCCCCCACAGATACGCAGTATTTT.